This T cell receptor beta chain was sequenced for a study of T-cell reconstitution after alpha-beta-depleted transplantation in children. As for this clonotype: Its antigen is unknown.

Study conclusions and caveats: Recipient T cells and thymic progenitors that survived gave rise to the high TCRbeta diversity observed at day 60 in some patients. At around two months after transplant, the alpha-beta T cells were reportedly derived from several hundred expanded clones that came from non-depleted graft cells. One year after transplant, T-cell counts and diversity came mostly from newly produced T cells.

This CDR3 contains 11 residues. CDR1 is DFQATT and CDR2 is SNEGSKA in the germline V gene (reference sequence). V shed 5 bases and J shed 3 bases, with 7 bases lying between them. Preparation of the TCRbeta library was carried out with unique molecular identifiers. Each CDR3 protein gets one entry after TCRdb re-called the PCR reads with MiXCR. This table holds about 830,000 distinct CDR3 sequences, about 16% found once. The receptor comes from a male patient under 18 who had a stem cell transplant for acute lymphoblastic leukemia, so the T cells may come from the graft donor. The chain couples TRBV20-1 to TRBJ1-1; no clear D gene. The sample here was PBMCs, mostly from graft donor cells, taken 360 days after TCRalphabeta/CD19-depleted stem cell transplant. CDR3 nucleotide sequence: TGCAGTGCTTGGAGGGACACTGAAGCTTTCTTT. This sequence encodes CSAWRDTEAFF.